Listed below are T cell receptor beta chains from one sample, sequenced in a study of blood T cells in healthy people across ages. Each CDR3 protein is one row after TCRdb ran MiXCR on the 5' RACE reads. The table shows about 1.8 million distinct CDR3 sequences, with less than 50% occurring only once. The sample taken for sequencing was blood. These receptors all stem from a woman aged 35 to 49 in good health. Both conserved end residues are part of each CDR3. The order of the fields is J gene, V gene, CDR3 protein.

J: TRBJ2-3; V: TRBV15; CDR3: CATSRDYDRVGDTQYF
J: NA; V: TRBV27; CDR3: CASSLLGAFSYEQYF
J: TRBJ2-3; V: TRBV15; CDR3: CATRIAGGPDTQYF
J: TRBJ2-5; V: TRBV20-1; CDR3: CSARRAGGLRETQYF
J: TRBJ2-1; V: TRBV5-1; CDR3: CASSFNRGMGDEQFF
J: NA; V: TRBV20-1; CDR3: CSACHAGAGETQYF
J: TRBJ1-6; V: TRBV4-2; CDR3: CASSQSSANSPLHF
J: NA; V: TRBV28; CDR3: CASSLLGTGKNYEQYF
J: NA; V: TRBV11-2; CDR3: CASSLGWEFGETQYF
J: TRBJ2-2; V: TRBV2; CDR3: CASSGMYIGELFF
J: TRBJ2-3; V: TRBV28; CDR3: CASSPAGDGIDTQYF
J: TRBJ2-1; V: TRBV15; CDR3: CATSRQGAHNEQFF
J: TRBJ2-3; V: TRBV6-5; CDR3: CASSSPTDPRLAGSTDTQYF
J: TRBJ2-1; V: TRBV10-3; CDR3: CAIRGGYNEQFF
J: TRBJ2-3; V: TRBV4-2; CDR3: CASSQVLAGRTDTQYF
J: TRBJ2-1; V: TRBV6-2/TRBV6-3; CDR3: CASNSGTLYNEQFF
J: TRBJ2-5; V: TRBV9; CDR3: CASSVGTSNQETQYF
J: TRBJ1-2; V: TRBV4-3; CDR3: CASSQAQGGYGYTF
J: TRBJ1-4; V: TRBV6-5; CDR3: CASSSGGDNEKLFF
J: TRBJ1-5; V: TRBV20-1; CDR3: CSARRTGRDNQPQHF
J: TRBJ2-3; V: TRBV10-3; CDR3: CAISEGGRRGTDTQYF
J: TRBJ1-2; V: TRBV13; CDR3: CASSSSTDGYGYTF
J: TRBJ1-1; V: TRBV27; CDR3: CASSFRAGLNTEAFF
J: TRBJ2-7; V: TRBV28; CDR3: CAGRKPAGTGKYF
J: TRBJ1-4; V: TRBV5-1; CDR3: CASRLKTGDEKLFF
J: TRBJ2-7; V: TRBV7-9; CDR3: CASSLTGQQYF
J: TRBJ1-2; V: TRBV6-5; CDR3: CASRRQGVYGYTF
J: TRBJ1-6; V: TRBV12-3/TRBV12-4; CDR3: CPGRFRRSYNSPLHF
J: TRBJ2-3; V: TRBV2; CDR3: CASKTTGGLTDTQYF
J: TRBJ2-7; V: TRBV29-1; CDR3: CSVCSIGTGSYEQYF
J: TRBJ2-3; V: TRBV24-1; CDR3: CDTRAAGDTQYF
J: TRBJ1-5; V: TRBV4-1; CDR3: CASSQTGYSNQPQHF
J: TRBJ2-7; V: TRBV6-5; CDR3: CASSYSELYEQYF
J: TRBJ2-1; V: TRBV7-2; CDR3: CASSRTDDRVRQFF
J: TRBJ2-3; V: TRBV29-1; CDR3: CSVVLAADTQYF
J: TRBJ2-1; V: TRBV27; CDR3: CASSLTAIRGNEQFF
J: TRBJ1-6; V: TRBV5-1; CDR3: CASSVGRGSPLHF
J: TRBJ2-1; V: TRBV4-2; CDR3: CASSQDEAAGALERNEQFF
J: TRBJ2-1; V: TRBV5-1; CDR3: CASSLEAGYTYEQFF
J: TRBJ2-4; V: TRBV4-3; CDR3: CASSQDRAGSDIQYF
J: TRBJ2-5; V: TRBV7-9; CDR3: CASSLAPAQKTQYF
J: TRBJ2-5; V: TRBV6-5; CDR3: CASMVQGARETQYF
J: TRBJ2-3; V: TRBV4-3; CDR3: CASSRGTGGSFSTDTQYF
J: TRBJ2-6; V: TRBV5-5; CDR3: CASSLGLGPSSGANVLTF